The rows below give T cell receptor beta chains drawn from one sample of a study of vaccination and CD4 T cells after COVID-19. Their antigens are not known. TCRdb redid the calling of the PCR reads with MiXCR, one entry per CDR3 protein. This table has about 15,000 distinct CDR3 sequences, around 40% appearing once. Specimen: cultured CD4+ T cells from blood. These receptors were obtained from a human donor with COVID-19. Both conserved end residues are part of each CDR3. The order of the fields is J gene, V gene, CDR3 protein.

TRBJ1-2 TRBV2 CASSVATGANYGYTF
TRBJ1-1 TRBV12-3/TRBV12-4 CASSFGGAGEAFF
TRBJ2-4 TRBV15 CATSRDVGAQNIQYF
TRBJ1-6 TRBV6-5 CASSSTGRRSPLHF
TRBJ2-2 TRBV11-3 CASSSEQRSGQRGTGGLFF
TRBJ1-2 TRBV28 CASRPDRGSGYTF
TRBJ2-1 TRBV7-6 CASSSAGQSSYNEQFF
TRBJ1-5 TRBV7-6 CASSSGTGNQPQHF
TRBJ1-1 TRBV12-3/TRBV12-4 CASSFVGGDTEAFF
TRBJ1-1 TRBV7-9 CASSLVGETEAFF
TRBJ1-1 TRBV24-1 CAPALGEGTEAFF
TRBJ2-3 TRBV20-1 CSASGSTDTQYF
TRBJ1-2 TRBV12-3/TRBV12-4 CASSQGRGYTF
TRBJ2-5 TRBV7-9 CASSPLRSPKEETQYF
TRBJ2-7 TRBV21-1 CASSKRLQLTYEQYF
TRBJ2-2 TRBV19 CASKSGGAGRAPGELFF
TRBJ1-2 TRBV6-1 CASRPGQGGSGGYGYTF
TRBJ1-5 TRBV6-2/TRBV6-3 CATRQGTAEVQPQHF
TRBJ2-4 TRBV28 CASSFEWGEGVAKNIQYF
TRBJ1-2 TRBV6-2/TRBV6-3 CASSYTSGGQGYTF
TRBJ1-2 TRBV2 CASSPGQGSYGYTF
TRBJ1-1 TRBV7-9 CASSLAQGPGMNTEAFF
TRBJ1-4 TRBV20-1 CSARPPNSNEKLFF
TRBJ1-3 TRBV6-1 CASSEILGYSGNTIYF
TRBJ2-5 TRBV28 CASSPPLAFGETQYF
TRBJ1-3 TRBV7-2 CASSPTGVGNTIYF
TRBJ2-5 TRBV15 CATSRDRTKETQYF
TRBJ2-7 TRBV10-1 CASSESPIVGEQYF
TRBJ2-1 TRBV11-3 CASSQEGTWSNEQFF
TRBJ2-1 TRBV12-3/TRBV12-4 CASSPPTSYEQFF
TRBJ1-1 TRBV29-1 CSVGGGPRGWTEAFF
TRBJ2-5 TRBV7-6 CASSEGHTQYF
TRBJ1-1 TRBV10-2 CASSESRVTPPVAFF
TRBJ2-2 TRBV10-3 CAITGGGGASGELFF
TRBJ2-1 TRBV18 CASSEGGGTYNEQFF
TRBJ2-3 TRBV20-1 CSARQRGTTDTQYF
TRBJ1-3 TRBV6-1 CASSRTLTEHGNTIYF
TRBJ1-3 TRBV18 CASSSGQENTIYF
TRBJ1-1 TRBV12-3/TRBV12-4 CASRYSGTKAFF
TRBJ2-7 TRBV9 CASSVGGQPTYEQYF
TRBJ1-5 TRBV25-1 CASSLEGGKAQHF
TRBJ1-5 TRBV20-1 CSARGLLDNQPQHF
TRBJ2-6 TRBV7-2 CASSLYPSLSSGANVLTF
TRBJ1-5 TRBV6-1 CASSGGTGGISQPQHF